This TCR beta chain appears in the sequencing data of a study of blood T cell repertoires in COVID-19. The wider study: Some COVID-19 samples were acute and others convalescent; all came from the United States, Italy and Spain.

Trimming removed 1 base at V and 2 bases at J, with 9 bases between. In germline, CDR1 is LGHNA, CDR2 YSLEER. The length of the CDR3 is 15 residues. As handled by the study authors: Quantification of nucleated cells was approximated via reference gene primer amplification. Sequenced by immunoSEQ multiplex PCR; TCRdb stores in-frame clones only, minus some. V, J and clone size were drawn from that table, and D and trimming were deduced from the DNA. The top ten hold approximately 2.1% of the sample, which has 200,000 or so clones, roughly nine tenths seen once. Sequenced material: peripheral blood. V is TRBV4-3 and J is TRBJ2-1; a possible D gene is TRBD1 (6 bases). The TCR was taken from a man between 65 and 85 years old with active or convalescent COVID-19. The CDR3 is CASSQGQVPYNEQFF. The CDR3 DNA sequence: TGCGCCAGCAGCCAAGGACAGGTTCCCTACAATGAGCAGTTCTTC.